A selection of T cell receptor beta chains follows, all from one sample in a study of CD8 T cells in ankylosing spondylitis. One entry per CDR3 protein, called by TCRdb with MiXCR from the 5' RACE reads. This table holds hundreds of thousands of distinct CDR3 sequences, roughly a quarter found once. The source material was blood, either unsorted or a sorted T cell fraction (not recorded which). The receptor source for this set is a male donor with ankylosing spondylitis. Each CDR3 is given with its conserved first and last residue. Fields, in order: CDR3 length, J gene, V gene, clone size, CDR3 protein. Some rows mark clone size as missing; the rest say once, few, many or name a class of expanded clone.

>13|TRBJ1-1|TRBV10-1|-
CASSESGGLATFF
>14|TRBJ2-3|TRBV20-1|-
CSARDLGGTDTQYF
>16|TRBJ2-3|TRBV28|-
CASSPRLARMTDTQYF
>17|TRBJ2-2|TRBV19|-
CASSLGSGTGGTGELFF
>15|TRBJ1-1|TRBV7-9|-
CASSLMGGLNTEAFF
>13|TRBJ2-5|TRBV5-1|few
CASRRGSMETQYF
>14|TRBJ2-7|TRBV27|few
CASSYRPGGNEQYF
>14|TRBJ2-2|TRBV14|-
CASSHPTGVGELFF
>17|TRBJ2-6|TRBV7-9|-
CASRLGVGVPGANVLTF
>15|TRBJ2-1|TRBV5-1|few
CASSLDGTDYNEQFF
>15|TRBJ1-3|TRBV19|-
CASVPGGARGNTIYF
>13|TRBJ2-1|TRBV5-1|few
CASRWTSDNEQFF
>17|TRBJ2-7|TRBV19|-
CASSPGTSGRGRDEQYF
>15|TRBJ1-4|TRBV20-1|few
CSAREYPDFNEKLFF
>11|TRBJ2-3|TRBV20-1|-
CSSPTGDTQYF
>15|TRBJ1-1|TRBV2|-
CASSEALRYNTEAFF
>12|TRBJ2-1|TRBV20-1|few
CSARVPGLGQFF
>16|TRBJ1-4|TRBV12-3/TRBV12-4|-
CASRSGQFLSNEKLFF
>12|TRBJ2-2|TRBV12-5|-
CASGLDGGELFF
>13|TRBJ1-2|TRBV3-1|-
CASRSLSGSGYTF
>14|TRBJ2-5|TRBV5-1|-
CASSLSSGEETQYF
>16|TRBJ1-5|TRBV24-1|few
CATSDGRGTQDQPQHF
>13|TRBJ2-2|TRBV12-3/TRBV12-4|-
CASSRQRGGELFF
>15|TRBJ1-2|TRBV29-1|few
CSVEDPRTVNYGYTF
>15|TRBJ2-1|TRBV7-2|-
CASSFTAGDYNEQFF
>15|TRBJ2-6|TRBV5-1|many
CASSLAVSGANVLTF
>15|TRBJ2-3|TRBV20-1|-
CSALKGRVSTDTQYF
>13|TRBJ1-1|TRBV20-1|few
CSALQGADTEAFF
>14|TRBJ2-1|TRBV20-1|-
CSARVGVSGNEQFF
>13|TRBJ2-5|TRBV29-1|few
CSASGTSEETQYF
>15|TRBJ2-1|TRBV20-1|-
CSARVLAGGRDEQFF
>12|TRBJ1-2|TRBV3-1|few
CASSQVGSGYTF